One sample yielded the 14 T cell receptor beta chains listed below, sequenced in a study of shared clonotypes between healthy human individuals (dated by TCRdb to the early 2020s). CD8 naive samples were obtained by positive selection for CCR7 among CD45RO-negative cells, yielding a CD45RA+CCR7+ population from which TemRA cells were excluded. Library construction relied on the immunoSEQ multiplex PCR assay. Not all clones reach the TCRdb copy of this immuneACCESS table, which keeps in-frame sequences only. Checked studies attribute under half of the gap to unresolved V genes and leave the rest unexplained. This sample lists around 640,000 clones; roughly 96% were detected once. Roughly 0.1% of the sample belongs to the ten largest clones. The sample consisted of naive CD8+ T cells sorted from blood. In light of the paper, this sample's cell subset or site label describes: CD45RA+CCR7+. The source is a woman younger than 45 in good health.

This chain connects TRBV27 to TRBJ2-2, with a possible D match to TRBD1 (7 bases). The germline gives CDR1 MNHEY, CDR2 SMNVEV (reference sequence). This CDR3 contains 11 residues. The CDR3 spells CVTGEAGELFF. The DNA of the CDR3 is TGTGTAACAGGGGAGGCCGGGGAGCTGTTTTTT.

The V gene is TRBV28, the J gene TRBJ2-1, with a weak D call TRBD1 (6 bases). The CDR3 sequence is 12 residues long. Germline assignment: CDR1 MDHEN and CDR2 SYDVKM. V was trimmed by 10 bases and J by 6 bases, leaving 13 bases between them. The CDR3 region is CAINLGANEQFF. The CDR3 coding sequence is TGTGCCATCAATTTGGGGGCCAATGAGCAGTTCTTC.

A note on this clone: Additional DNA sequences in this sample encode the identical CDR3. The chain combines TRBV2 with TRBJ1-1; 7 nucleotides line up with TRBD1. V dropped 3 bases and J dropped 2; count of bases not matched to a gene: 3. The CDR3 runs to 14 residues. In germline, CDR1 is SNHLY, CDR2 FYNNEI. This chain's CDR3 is CASSDRTGNTEAFF. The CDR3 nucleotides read TGTGCCAGCAGTGACAGGACAGGAAACACTGAAGCTTTCTTT.

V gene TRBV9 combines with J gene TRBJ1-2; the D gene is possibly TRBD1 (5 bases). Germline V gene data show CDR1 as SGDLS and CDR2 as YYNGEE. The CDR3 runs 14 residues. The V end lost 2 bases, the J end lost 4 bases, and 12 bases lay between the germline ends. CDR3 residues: CASSVAGSTYGYTF. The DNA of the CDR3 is TGTGCCAGCAGCGTCGCAGGGAGTACCTATGGCTACACCTTC.

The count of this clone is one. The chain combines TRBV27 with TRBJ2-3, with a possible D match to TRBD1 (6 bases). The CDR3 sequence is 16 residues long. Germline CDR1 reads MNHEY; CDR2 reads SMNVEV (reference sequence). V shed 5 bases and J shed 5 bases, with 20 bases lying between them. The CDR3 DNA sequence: TGTGCCAGCAGTCCATCGTCGGGACAAAAGGGAGATACGCAGTATTTT. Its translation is CASSPSSGQKGDTQYF.

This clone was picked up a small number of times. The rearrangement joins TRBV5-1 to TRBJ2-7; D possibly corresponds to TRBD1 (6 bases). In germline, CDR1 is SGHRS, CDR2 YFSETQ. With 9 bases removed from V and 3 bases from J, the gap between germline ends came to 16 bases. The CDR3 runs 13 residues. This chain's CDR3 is CATIGQFSYEQYF. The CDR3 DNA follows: TGCGCCACCATTGGACAGTTTAGCTACGAGCAGTACTTC.

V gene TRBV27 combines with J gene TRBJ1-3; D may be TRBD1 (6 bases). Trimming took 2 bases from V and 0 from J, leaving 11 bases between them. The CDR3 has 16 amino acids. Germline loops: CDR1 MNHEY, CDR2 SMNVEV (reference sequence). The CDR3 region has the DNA TGTGCCAGCAGTTTAGGGCGCAGGGGCTCTGGAAACACCATATATTTT. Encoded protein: CASSLGRRGSGNTIYF.

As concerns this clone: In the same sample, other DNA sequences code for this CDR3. The CDR3 coding sequence is TGTGCCAGCAGCCCCAGTAGCTCCTACGAGCAGTACTTC. The encoded protein is CASSPSSSYEQYF. This rearrangement joins TRBV7-9 to TRBJ2-7; D call uncertain. Per germline, CDR1 SEHNR and CDR2 FQNEAQ (reference sequence). The CDR3 runs 13 residues. V lost 5 bases and J lost 0, with 8 bases in between.

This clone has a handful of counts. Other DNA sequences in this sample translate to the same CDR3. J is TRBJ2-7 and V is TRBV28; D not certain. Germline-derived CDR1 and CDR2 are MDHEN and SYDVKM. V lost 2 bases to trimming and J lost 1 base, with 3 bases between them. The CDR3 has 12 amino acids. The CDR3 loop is CASSLGSYEQYF. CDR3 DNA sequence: TGTGCCAGCAGTTTAGGTTCCTACGAGCAGTACTTC.

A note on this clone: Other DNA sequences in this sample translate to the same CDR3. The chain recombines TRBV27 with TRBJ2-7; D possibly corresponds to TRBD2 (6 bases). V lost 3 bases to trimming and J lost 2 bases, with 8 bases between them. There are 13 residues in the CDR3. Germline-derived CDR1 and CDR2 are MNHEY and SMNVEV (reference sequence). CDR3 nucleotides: TGTGCCAGCAGTTTGCGGGGAACCTACGAGCAGTACTTC. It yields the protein CASSLRGTYEQYF.

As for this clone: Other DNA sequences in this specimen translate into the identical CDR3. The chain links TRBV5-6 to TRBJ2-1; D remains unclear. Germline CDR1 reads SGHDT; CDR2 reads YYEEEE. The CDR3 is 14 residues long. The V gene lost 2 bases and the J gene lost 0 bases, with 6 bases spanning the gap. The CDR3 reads CASSFGSSYNEQFF. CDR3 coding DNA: TGTGCCAGCAGCTTTGGCAGCTCCTACAATGAGCAGTTCTTC.

CDR3 in amino acids: CASSYGGEQYF. As DNA, the CDR3 is TGTGCCAGCAGTTACGGTGGGGAGCAGTACTTC. The V gene is TRBV7-9, the J gene TRBJ2-7; D remains unclear. Germline V gene data show CDR1 as SEHNR and CDR2 as FQNEAQ (reference sequence). The CDR3 extends over 11 amino acids. Trimming took 6 bases from V and 7 from J, leaving 10 bases between them.

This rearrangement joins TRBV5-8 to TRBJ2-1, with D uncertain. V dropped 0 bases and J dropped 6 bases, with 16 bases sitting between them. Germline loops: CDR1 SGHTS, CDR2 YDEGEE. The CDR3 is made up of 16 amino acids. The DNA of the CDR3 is TGTGCCAGCAGCTTGGGCTACAGTGGGCCGGTCAATGAGCAGTTCTTC. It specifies CASSLGYSGPVNEQFF.

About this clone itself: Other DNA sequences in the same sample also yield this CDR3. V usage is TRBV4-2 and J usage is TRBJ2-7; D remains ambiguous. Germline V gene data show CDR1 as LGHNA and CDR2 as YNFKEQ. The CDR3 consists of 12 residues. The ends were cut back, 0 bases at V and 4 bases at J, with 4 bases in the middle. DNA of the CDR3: TGTGCCAGCAGCCAAGATTCGTACGAGCAGTACTTC. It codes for CASSQDSYEQYF.